A single sample gave rise to the 30 T cell receptor beta chains below, sequenced in a study of post-analysis software for immune sequencing data. No antigens are known for them. Researchers reported that TCR beta cDNA libraries carried unique molecular identifiers. Each CDR3 protein is one row after TCRdb ran MiXCR on the PCR reads. The sample contains about 200,000 distinct CDR3 sequences, over 25% of which appear only once. General observations from the study: The five TRBV segments detected at higher frequency in patients than in controls included TRBV5-6, TRBV5-1 and TRBV20-1.

Sequenced sample: blood. The source of these receptors is a girl between 2 and 17 years old with multiple sclerosis.

This clonotype was recorded at least ten times. CDR3 nucleotides: TGTGCCAGCAGCCTTGGGACAGGGTCGGACATTCAGTACTTC. This codes for CASSLGTGSDIQYF. V and J are TRBV7-2 and TRBJ2-4, with 9 bases lining up with TRBD1. V lost 5 bases, J lost 8 bases, and 7 bases stayed unmatched. Germline V lookup: CDR1 SGHTA, CDR2 FQGNSA. The CDR3 contains 14 residues.

Of note for this clonotype: A much larger clone sits a single nucleotide away, making a read error possible. The rearrangement uses TRBV4-1 and TRBJ1-2; 7 bases are a match to TRBD1. The germline V gene has CDR1 MGHRA and CDR2 YSYEKL. The CDR3 length is 17 residues. This CDR3 reads CANSPQALGQTNYGYTF. CDR3 nucleotide sequence: TGCGCCAACAGCCCACAAGCCCTGGGACAGACAAACTATGGCTACACCTTC.

This clonotype occurred many times. The chain employs TRBV29-1 and TRBJ2-5; TRBD1 is a possible D gene (5 bases). This CDR3 spans 12 amino acids. V was pared by 7 bases and J by 5 bases, with 14 bases between. The germline V gene encodes CDR1 SQVTM and CDR2 ANQGSEA. CDR3 coding DNA: TGCAGCGGCTCCCAGGGTAGGGAGACCCAGTACTTC. It translates to CSGSQGRETQYF.

This clonotype turned up a few times. The chain joins TRBV7-9 to TRBJ2-5, with D hard to call. Germline V CDR1 and CDR2: SEHNR, FQNEAQ (reference sequence). V shed 3 bases and J shed 3 bases, with 8 bases lying between them. The CDR3 covers 13 residues. CDR3 sequence: CASSLSIEETQYF. The CDR3 coding sequence is TGTGCCAGCAGCTTGAGTATCGAAGAGACCCAGTACTTC. Complete variable domain (other parts from reference TRBV7-9 and TRBJ2-5): DTGVSQNPRHKITKRGQNVTFRCDPISEHNRLYWYRQTLGQGPEFLTYFQNEAQLEKSRLLSDRFSAERPKGSFSTLEIQRTEQGDSAMYLCASSLSIEETQYFGPGTRLLVL.

This clonotype was detected many times. The rearrangement uses TRBV10-3 and TRBJ2-7, with 7 nucleotides matching TRBD2. The CDR3 runs to 14 residues. The germline CDR1 and CDR2 sequences are ENHRY and SYGVKD. Trimming took 10 bases from V and 0 from J; bases not matched to a gene: 9. The CDR3 bases are TGTGCCACCAACGTAGCGGGCCTCTCCTACGAGCAGTACTTC. This translates into CATNVAGLSYEQYF.

This clonotype has at least ten counts. The chain has TRBV6-1 and TRBJ2-3; D perhaps matches TRBD2 (6 bases). This CDR3 is built from 13 residues. The ends were cut back, 6 bases at V and 5 bases at J, with 12 bases in the middle. Germline V gives CDR1 MNHNS, CDR2 SASEGT. This chain's CDR3 is CASRRDWGDTQYF. In nucleotides, the CDR3 is TGTGCCAGCAGGAGGGACTGGGGAGATACGCAGTATTTT.

The chain has TRBV6-2 or TRBV6-3 and TRBJ2-1; D not certain. Looked up from germline, CDR1 is MNHEY and CDR2 is SVGEGT. The CDR3 runs 14 residues. V dropped 5 bases and J dropped 5 bases, with 13 bases sitting between them. CDR3 region: CASSPTRQNNEQFF. The CDR3 DNA reads TGTGCCAGCAGTCCTACCCGACAAAACAATGAGCAGTTCTTC.

This clonotype has just a few counts. The chain is built from TRBV4-2 and TRBJ1-4; D is perhaps TRBD1 (5 bases). The CDR3 extends over 16 amino acids. Germline CDR1 reads LGHNA; CDR2 reads YNFKEQ. V dropped 4 bases and J dropped 2 bases, with 14 bases sitting between them. In DNA, the CDR3 is TGTGCCAGCAGCCTAGACCAGGGCGCTACTAATGAAAAACTGTTTTTT. Translating it yields CASSLDQGATNEKLFF.

V is TRBV20-1 and J is TRBJ1-1; D is unclear. Trimming took off 6 bases at V and 0 bases at J, with 11 bases between the two ends. Germline values: CDR1 DFQATT, CDR2 SNEGSKA (reference sequence). The CDR3 runs to 13 residues. In nucleotides, the CDR3 is TGCAGTGCCGCCAATAGTTTGAACACTGAAGCTTTCTTT. Translated: CSAANSLNTEAFF.

In the case of this clonotype: A much larger clone sits a single nucleotide away, making a read error possible. The chain combines TRBV29-1 with TRBJ2-5; 8 bases map to TRBD1. The CDR3 has 13 residues. The V gene end was trimmed by 8 bases and the J gene end by 4 bases; junction bases not matched to a gene: 9. Germline CDR1 reads SQVTM; CDR2 reads ANQGSEA. The CDR3 reads CSTWTGQRETQYF. CDR3 DNA: TGCAGCACCTGGACAGGGCAGAGAGAGACCCAGTACTTC.

This clonotype occurred a few times. The rearrangement uses TRBV14 and TRBJ1-1; no reliable D call. V was cut by 6 bases and J by 0 bases, with 8 bases left in between. From germline, CDR1 is SGHDN and CDR2 FVKESK. This CDR3 comprises 13 residues. The CDR3: CASREQVNTEAFF. The DNA of the CDR3 is TGTGCCAGCAGAGAACAAGTGAACACTGAAGCTTTCTTT.

The sample holds many counts of this clonotype. The chain couples TRBV6-1 to TRBJ2-7; a weak D match, TRBD2 (5 bases). The CDR3 is 13 residues long. Germline assignment: CDR1 MNHNS and CDR2 SASEGT. V was shortened by 1 base and J by 6 bases, with 10 bases between the two germline ends. Written as DNA, the CDR3 is TGTGCCAGCAGTGAAGGGGAGCTCTTCGAGCAGTACTTC. Its translation: CASSEGELFEQYF.

The CDR3 loop is CAWSWGGLYEQYF. The CDR3, as DNA: TGTGCCTGGAGTTGGGGGGGGCTCTACGAGCAGTACTTC. The V gene is TRBV30, the J gene TRBJ2-7; D is possibly TRBD2 (7 bases). With 2 bases removed from V and 3 bases from J, the gap between germline ends came to 11 bases. This CDR3 comprises 13 residues. The germline CDR1 and CDR2 sequences are GTSNPN and SVGIG (reference sequence).

This clonotype appeared a few times. V is TRBV20-1 and J is TRBJ1-1, with TRBD1 matching over 12 bases. V was clipped by 7 bases and J by 6 bases; unmatched bases: 6. In germline, CDR1 is DFQATT, CDR2 SNEGSKA (reference sequence). The CDR3 totals 13 residues. The CDR3, as DNA: TGCAGTGTTCCGGGACAGGGGGCCGCTGAAGCTTTCTTT. Protein product: CSVPGQGAAEAFF.

V gene TRBV19 combines with J gene TRBJ2-1, with D possibly TRBD1 on 6 matching bases. Trimming removed 5 bases at V and 13 bases at J, with 21 bases between. CDR1 is LNHDA and CDR2 is SQIVND in the germline V gene (reference sequence). This CDR3 region has 14 residues. CDR3 sequence: CASSRAGHRETQFF. DNA of the CDR3: TGTGCCAGTAGTCGCGCAGGGCACAGGGAGACCCAGTTCTTC.

This clonotype was found many times. This sequence joins TRBV20-1 and TRBJ2-1, with unresolved D. V was trimmed by 4 bases and J by 5 bases, leaving 12 bases between them. From germline, CDR1 is DFQATT and CDR2 SNEGSKA (reference sequence). The CDR3 contains 13 residues. In DNA form, the CDR3 reads TGCAGTGCTATCCCTATGGGCAACAATGAGCAGTTCTTC. This sequence encodes CSAIPMGNNEQFF.

In regard to this clonotype: A read error may explain this, as a much larger clone is one base away. The CDR3, as DNA: TGCGCCAGCGGCTTGGTAGGTAGCGCCCTCAATGAGCAGTTCTTC. It codes for CASGLVGSALNEQFF. The rearrangement uses TRBV5-1 and TRBJ2-1; D perhaps matches TRBD2 (5 bases). Germline assignment: CDR1 SGHRS and CDR2 YFSETQ. The length of the CDR3 is 15 residues.

On this clonotype itself: This is likely a read error, given that the CDR3 carries no conserved phenylalanine or tryptophan at its end. V is TRBV6-5 and J is TRBJ1-2; D is possibly TRBD1 (5 bases). This CDR3 contains 15 residues. Germline loops: CDR1 MNHEY, CDR2 SVGAGI. In DNA, the CDR3 is TGTGCCAGCGGGGCGGGCGGCAGCCCTAACCATGGCTACACCTGC. Translated, it gives CASGAGGSPNHGYTC.

This clonotype was counted many times. This chain uses TRBV7-9 with TRBJ1-2; D not resolved. CDR1 is SEHNR and CDR2 is FQNEAQ in the germline V gene (reference sequence). V shed 5 bases and J shed 2 bases, with 12 bases lying between them. The CDR3 length is 14 residues. CDR3 region: CASSPSAGNYGYTF. The CDR3 DNA reads as TGTGCCAGCAGCCCGTCGGCCGGGAACTATGGCTACACCTTC.

This chain joins TRBV7-2 and TRBJ1-5; TRBD1 might be the D (6 bases). CDR1 and CDR2 from the germline V gene are SGHTA and FQGNSA. Between the trimmed V and J ends, which lost 5 bases and 7 bases, there was a span of 12 bases. This CDR3 spans 13 amino acids. This CDR3 reads CASSPNRDQPQHF. CDR3 nucleotides: TGTGCCAGCAGCCCAAACAGGGACCAGCCCCAGCATTTT.

This clonotype was picked up a small number of times. This rearrangement joins TRBV20-1 to TRBJ2-1; D ambiguous. The CDR3 sequence is 15 residues long. With 6 bases removed from V and 0 bases from J, the gap between germline ends came to 15 bases. CDR1 DFQATT and CDR2 SNEGSKA come from the germline V gene (reference sequence). CDR3 nucleotide sequence: TGCAGTGCGGGTAAAATCTCCAGCTCCTACAATGAGCAGTTCTTC. This sequence encodes CSAGKISSSYNEQFF.

This clonotype was observed at least ten times. V gene TRBV10-3 combines with J gene TRBJ2-7, with D tentatively TRBD2 (6 bases). Trimming stripped 2 bases from V and 5 bases from J, with 13 bases between. Germline CDR1 is ENHRY and CDR2 is SYGVKD. This CDR3 region has 14 residues. Written as DNA, the CDR3 is TGTGCCATCAGTGAGCCGGGAGACAGAAACGAGCAGTACTTC. It is translated as CAISEPGDRNEQYF.

Comments on this clonotype: This is likely a read error, given that the CDR3 carries no conserved phenylalanine or tryptophan at its end. V gene TRBV29-1 combines with J gene TRBJ1-3; 10 bases map to TRBD1. From germline, CDR1 is SQVTM and CDR2 ANQGSEA. V lost 6 bases and J lost 2; bases outside the gene matches: 7. This CDR3 has 15 residues. The CDR3 nucleotides are TGCAGCGTCTGGGACAGGGGCTTGACTGGAAACACCATATATTTG. Its protein product is CSVWDRGLTGNTIYL.

Remarks on this clonotype: Being one base from a much bigger clone, this may be a read error. J is TRBJ2-1 and V is TRBV20-1; 13 nucleotides match TRBD2. Germline values: CDR1 DFQATT, CDR2 SNEGSKA (reference sequence). The CDR3 is 15 residues long. V gave up 3 bases and J gave up 9 bases; unmatched junction bases: 8. CDR3 region: CSARGPTSGRIEQFF. CDR3 DNA: TGCAGTGCTAGGGGCCCGACTAGCGGGAGGATTGAGCAGTTCTTC.

The chain links TRBV27 to TRBJ1-1; D may be TRBD1 (5 bases). Deletions cut 5 bases from V and 4 bases from J, with 14 bases between. The CDR3 totals 14 residues. Germline assignment: CDR1 MNHEY and CDR2 SMNVEV (reference sequence). The CDR3 region is CASSGGGIGTEAFF. Written as DNA, the CDR3 is TGTGCCAGCAGTGGTGGGGGGATTGGCACTGAAGCTTTCTTT.

The J gene is TRBJ2-5, the V gene TRBV29-1, with D tentatively TRBD1 (6 bases). V was pared by 7 bases and J by 4 bases, with 25 bases between. The CDR3 runs to 16 residues. CDR1 and CDR2 (germline): SQVTM, ANQGSEA. In nucleotides, the CDR3 is TGCAGCGCCAGGGGTGGGGGCTCCAGGGGAATAGAGACCCAGTACTTC. Encoded protein: CSARGGGSRGIETQYF.

In this sample, this clonotype turned up a few times. The V and J genes are TRBV20-1 and TRBJ1-1, with no clear D. Per the germline V gene, CDR1 is DFQATT and CDR2 is SNEGSKA (reference sequence). The germline V and J ends were trimmed by 5 bases and 7 bases, with 11 bases remaining between them. The CDR3 is 11 residues long. Here the CDR3 reads CSAGRENEAFF. The CDR3 DNA follows: TGCAGTGCTGGTAGGGAGAATGAAGCTTTCTTT.

This chain connects TRBV29-1 to TRBJ1-1, with 8 bases lining up with TRBD1. V was clipped by 5 bases and J by 4 bases; unmatched bases: 9. CDR1 and CDR2 from the germline V gene are SQVTM and ANQGSEA. The CDR3 has 14 residues. CDR3 nucleotides: TGCAGCGTTCGCTTTAACGACAGGGGCACTGAAGCTTTCTTT. Translated, it gives CSVRFNDRGTEAFF.

A remark on this clonotype: An end of the junction does not agree with germline; a read error may underlie this. V and J are TRBV18 and TRBJ1-4, with no clear D. The CDR3 extends over 12 amino acids. Germline CDR1 KGHSH, CDR2 LQKENI. The CDR3 DNA sequence: TGTGCCGGCTCACCGGCGGGGGAAAAACTGTTTTTT. Residues: CAGSPAGEKLFF.

V gene TRBV6-2 or TRBV6-3 combines with J gene TRBJ2-7; 8 nucleotides match TRBD1. Germline values: CDR1 MNHEY, CDR2 SVGEGT. The J segment lost 4 bases and the V segment lost 4 bases, leaving 12 bases of the junction unmatched. The length of the CDR3 is 16 residues. CDR3 in amino acids: CASSSTRDRILYEQYF. CDR3 in DNA: TGTGCCAGCAGTTCGACCCGGGACAGGATATTATACGAGCAGTACTTC.